The clone carrying this T cell receptor (beta chain) occurred once. The data stem from a study of cytomegalovirus exposure and HLA in healthy donors. The V gene lost 1 base and the J gene lost 5 bases, with 12 bases spanning the gap. Germline values: CDR1 LNHNV, CDR2 YYDKDF (reference sequence). The CDR3 spans 14 residues. This table comes from immunoSEQ multiplex PCR, and its TCRdb copy is limited to in-frame clones, with some not included. The sample contains over 200,000 clones, roughly 91% of which appear only once. The chain couples TRBV15 to TRBJ2-7, with D perhaps TRBD2 (6 bases). The sequencing sample was made of PBMCs. This TCR was recovered from a woman aged 18-29 years in good health and CMV-seropositive. CDR3 loop: CATSRGTGDDEQYF. The CDR3 bases are TGTGCCACCAGCAGAGGGACGGGGGATGACGAGCAGTACTTC.